The rows below give T cell receptor beta chains drawn from one sample of a study of Ad26.COV2.S vaccination and SARS-CoV-2 variants. The data were produced by immunoSEQ multiplex PCR, yet TCRdb's version contains in-frame clones alone and is incomplete. The sample lists about 350,000 clones, around 88% occurring once. This specimen was peripheral blood, taken in a trial of Ad26.COV2.S vaccine versus placebo. The receptor source for this set is a person aged 18-60 years who received the Ad26.COV2.S COVID-19 vaccine or a placebo. CDR3s include the opening cysteine and the closing phenylalanine or tryptophan. The order of the fields is J gene, D gene, V gene, clone size, CDR3 protein, CDR3 DNA. A D gene is named only where the DNA matches it firmly. Clone size is given for some rows only: seen once, a few or many times, or a class if the clone is expanded.

TRBJ2-3 | TRBD2 | TRBV18 | NA | CASSPAGVEDTQYF | TGTGCCAGCTCACCGGCGGGGGTGGAAGATACGCAGTATTTT
TRBJ2-1 | TRBD1 | TRBV14 | NA | CASSRLGQFLYNEQFF | TGTGCCAGCAGCCGCTTGGGACAGTTCCTCTACAATGAGCAGTTCTTC
TRBJ2-2 | NA | TRBV3-1/TRBV3-2 | once | CASSPDVQTNTGELFF | TGTGCCAGCAGCCCCGACGTTCAGACTAACACCGGGGAGCTGTTTTTT
TRBJ1-1 | NA | TRBV7-9 | NA | CASSLSGENTEAFF | TGTGCCAGCAGCTTAAGTGGAGAGAACACTGAAGCTTTCTTT
TRBJ1-4 | NA | TRBV4-3 | NA | CASSQDGRDEKLFF | TGCGCCAGCAGCCAAGACGGGAGGGACGAAAAACTGTTTTTT
TRBJ2-5 | NA | TRBV5-1 | NA | CASSSNTGLETQYF | TGCGCCAGCAGCTCCAATACAGGGTTGGAGACCCAGTACTTC
TRBJ2-7 | TRBD1 | TRBV27 | NA | CASSLSDRGYEQYF | TGTGCCAGCAGTTTATCGGACAGGGGTTACGAGCAGTACTTC
TRBJ2-1 | NA | TRBV3-1/TRBV3-2 | once | CASSQPGASYNEQFF | TGTGCCAGCAGCCAACCGGGGGCCTCCTACAATGAGCAGTTCTTC
TRBJ2-2 | TRBD1 | TRBV5-1 | NA | CASSLAPYRDSTGELFF | TGCGCCAGCAGCTTGGCACCATACCGGGACAGCACCGGGGAGCTGTTTTTT
TRBJ1-4 | TRBD1 | TRBV2 | NA | CASSPGTETEKLFF | TGTGCCAGCAGCCCCGGGACAGAAACTGAAAAACTGTTTTTT